This T cell receptor beta chain was recovered during a study of blood T cell repertoires in COVID-19. As for the study in general: Spain, Italy and the United States supplied samples that represented acute and convalescent COVID-19. The analysed material was cDNA or gDNA that came from T cells, B-cell-depleted T cells, or PBMCs.

This clone has only one observation. TCRdb keeps only in-frame clones here, not all; method: immunoSEQ multiplex PCR. The table has 150,000 to 200,000 clones, 88% seen once; the top ten hold approximately 4%. The CDR3 contains 16 residues. V gave up 3 bases and J gave up 4 bases; unmatched junction bases: 4. Germline assignment: CDR1 DFQATT and CDR2 SNEGSKA (reference sequence). Sequenced material: peripheral blood. This TCR came from a human donor in a cohort sampled during active COVID-19. The gene calls are TRBV20-1 and TRBJ2-3; 16 bases fit TRBD2. This CDR3 reads CSASSGTSGGADTQYF. The CDR3 DNA is TGCAGTGCTAGTTCAGGGACTAGCGGGGGGGCAGATACGCAGTATTTT.